A single T cell receptor (beta chain) is shown here with its context. Its antigen remains unidentified. No qualities accompany the bases; no much larger clone lies one base away. The source of the sample is a study of T cells in localized non-small cell lung cancer (TCRdb year 2020). Study-wide context: The study analyzed T cell repertoires of 200 to 250 early-stage NSCLC patients, comparing tumors and uninvolved tumor-adjacent lungs. The cohort consisted of around 250 treatment-naive NSCLC patients whose localized lung tumors had been resected. Of the NSCLC patients, around 140 were male and 107 were female, and the mean age was approximately 66 years. Broad study findings and their caveats: Longer overall survival was associated with higher T cell density in blood, whereas shorter survival was associated with higher clonality in adjacent lung. Uninvolved tumor-adjacent lung showed the highest T cell clonality, higher than tumor, which suggests more focused antigenic responses in the uninvolved tumor-adjacent lung. Multi-region tumor sequencing was not performed, so intratumor heterogeneity could not be excluded. Because of the exploratory design, TCR variables were selected using unadjusted p-values without false-discovery rate correction. A median of roughly 60 of the top 100 tumor clones turned up in the paired uninvolved adjacent lung, and approximately 30 of those clones also ranked among the top 100 of that same adjacent lung.

At diagnosis, tumor, uninvolved tumor-adjacent lung and peripheral blood were collected and then preserved as a mix of FFPE and fresh-frozen material. For TCR repertoire profiling, blood samples were analyzed in the form of peripheral blood mononuclear cells. TCR beta CDR3 regions were sequenced from DNA using the immunoSEQ Assay. In the authors' own workflow: T cell density was computed as TCR beta template counts normalized to usable DNA estimated by amplifying housekeeping genes. Richness was estimated with the preseqR package, extrapolating to 400,000 templates for PBMC samples and 120,000 templates for tissue samples. Clonality was taken to be one minus Pielou's evenness. Tissue-enriched TCRs were identified through differential abundance testing performed on productive amino-acid clonotypes, with a minimum total count of 5 and an alpha of 0.1. The Jaccard Index and the Morisita Overlap Index were used to measure repertoire overlap between compartments. TCR beta CDR3s were clustered by GLIPH together with public tetramer-defined viral CDR3s, and at least three viral sequences plus V-gene enrichment were required for viral motifs. TCRdb took this table from immuneACCESS and kept in-frame rearrangements with V and J called. Such tables lack part of the clones; where checked against another copy, unresolved V genes explain under half of the gap, and the rest is unexplained. V and J calls and clone size are those listed in that table; D and trimming were worked out from the DNA. For this sample there are tens of thousands of clones; around nine tenths appear just once. The ten largest clones capture around 3.7% of the sample.

V trim: 6 bases; J trim: 8 bases; unmatched bases: 9. CDR3 length: 13 amino acids, cysteine to phenylalanine. CDR3 DNA is the only sequence kept; it has 39 bases, read in frame from the first base. In the germline V gene, CDR1 corresponds to MNHEY and CDR2 to SVGAGI. The sequences come from peripheral blood, collected before any cancer treatment. The receptor was isolated from a man aged 18-49 years with stage I lung adenocarcinoma. The V gene is TRBV6-5 and the J gene is TRBJ1-2; 7 junctional bases match TRBD1. At the DNA level, the sequence is TGTGCCAGCAGCAGCGGGACAGCGCGCGGCTACACCTTC. It is translated as CASSSGTARGYTF.